Presented here are 17 T cell receptor beta chains from one specimen sequenced in a study of shared clonotypes between healthy human individuals (dated by TCRdb to the early 2020s). Receptors were amplified or captured by the immunoSEQ multiplex PCR assay. TCRdb limited this immuneACCESS table to in-frame rearrangements with V and J called. A share of clones is missing; checked studies link under half to unresolved V genes, and the rest is unexplained. Recorded for this sample are about 2.2 million clones; just over 90% of them occurred a single time. The top ten constitute about 1.7% of the sample. CD8 naive samples were obtained by positive selection for CCR7 among CD45RO-negative cells, yielding a CD45RA+CCR7+ population from which TemRA cells were excluded. Sample: naive CD8+ T cells from PBMCs. The label giving this sample's cell subset or site can be read as: CD45RA+CCR7+. These receptors were collected from a man between 18 and 29 years old in good health. Some clones in this sample may be carry-over from other donors' samples.

This sequence joins TRBV5-1 and TRBJ2-1; 10 bases line up with TRBD1. The CDR3 length is 15 residues. V trimming: 4 bases; J trimming: 8 bases; junction bases outside the gene matches: 9. CDR1 SGHRS and CDR2 YFSETQ come from the germline V gene. CDR3 DNA: TGCGCCAGCAGCCCTGACAGGGGGCGTGTGGATGAGCAGTTCTTC. It specifies CASSPDRGRVDEQFF.

This chain uses TRBV27 with TRBJ1-5; 8 nucleotides align to TRBD1. Per the germline V gene, CDR1 is MNHEY and CDR2 is SMNVEV (reference sequence). Trimming at V came to 4 bases and at J to 5 bases, leaving 19 bases not matched to a gene. This CDR3 is built from 19 residues. CDR3 DNA: TGTGCCAGCAGTTCTTATGGCCCGTCCGGCAGGGGGCCCGATCAGCCCCAGCATTTT. Its protein is CASSSYGPSGRGPDQPQHF.

This sequence joins TRBV5-4 and TRBJ1-2; possibly TRBD1 for D (5 bases). This CDR3 has 13 residues. CDR1 is SGHNT, CDR2 YYREEE, per germline (reference sequence). Trimming stripped 0 bases from V and 6 bases from J, with 9 bases between. This CDR3 reads CASSLVVGDGYTF. As DNA, the CDR3 is TGTGCCAGCAGCTTGGTAGTAGGGGATGGCTACACCTTC.

This rearrangement joins TRBV7-6 to TRBJ2-5; 9 positions match TRBD2. With V trimmed by 6 bases and J by 2 bases, 19 bases remained unmatched. The CDR3 extends over 19 amino acids. Germline V gene sequence: CDR1 SGHVS, CDR2 FNYEAQ. The CDR3 spells CASRLKVGGRAGGQETQYF. In nucleotides, the CDR3 is TGTGCCAGCAGATTAAAAGTAGGCGGGAGGGCCGGGGGACAAGAGACCCAGTACTTC.

This chain links TRBV4-1 with TRBJ2-7; 7 bases agree with TRBD1. Germline CDR1 reads MGHRA; CDR2 reads YSYEKL. V trimming: 4 bases; J trimming: 6 bases; junction bases outside the gene matches: 6. This CDR3 has 13 amino acids. CDR3 sequence reads: CASSPGQMGEQYF. CDR3 bases: TGCGCCAGCAGCCCGGGACAGATGGGCGAGCAGTACTTC.

V is TRBV27 and J is TRBJ2-1; 8 bases are a match to TRBD1. V trimming: 3 bases; J trimming: 2 bases; junction bases outside the gene matches: 18. Germline V gives CDR1 MNHEY, CDR2 SMNVEV (reference sequence). This CDR3 contains 20 residues. CDR3 in DNA: TGTGCCAGCAGTTTGGTATCGGACAGGGCCAGGCGGGCCGCCTACAATGAGCAGTTCTTC. It is translated as CASSLVSDRARRAAYNEQFF.

CDR3 DNA: TGTGCCAGCAGCCCAACAGGGGTCTCTGGAAACACCATATATTTT. It translates to CASSPTGVSGNTIYF. V gene TRBV13 combines with J gene TRBJ1-3; 7 bases fit TRBD1. This CDR3 is built from 15 residues. CDR1 is PRHDT, CDR2 FYEKMQ, per germline (reference sequence). J gave up 0 bases and V 5 bases, and 4 bases lay outside the gene matches.

This chain connects TRBV19 to TRBJ1-2; D unclear. Germline CDR1 LNHDA, CDR2 SQIVND (reference sequence). Trimming left V 6 bases short and J 0 bases short, with 23 bases between. This CDR3 region has 18 residues. DNA of the CDR3: TGTGCCAGTAGCCATGGATGGACTCGCCTGGAAGCTAACTATGGCTACACCTTC. It codes for CASSHGWTRLEANYGYTF.

This clone has just one count. This sequence joins TRBV14 and TRBJ1-2; D gene uncertain. Germline lookup yields CDR1 SGHDN and CDR2 FVKESK. This CDR3 is 17 amino acids long. Trimming shortened V by 6 bases and J by 0 bases, and 20 bases separated the two germline ends. DNA of the CDR3: TGTGCCAGCAGTCGTGGTTTTATGTGGGCAGCTAACTATGGCTACACCTTC. Its translation: CASSRGFMWAANYGYTF.

DNA of the CDR3: TGTGCCAGCAGGGACAGGGAATGGGGAGGGGAGACCCAGTACTTC. Translation gives CASRDREWGGETQYF. This chain links TRBV6-1 with TRBJ2-5; a weak D match, TRBD1 (8 bases). The CDR3 has 15 amino acids. Trimming took 6 bases from V and 5 from J, leaving 19 bases between them. Germline CDR1 MNHNS, CDR2 SASEGT.

The chain has TRBV11-1 and TRBJ2-7, with 11 positions matching TRBD2. Germline V CDR1 and CDR2: SGHAT, FQDESV (reference sequence). The CDR3 has 15 residues. V was pared by 3 bases and J by 2 bases, with 3 bases of the junction left unmatched. The CDR3 loop is CASSFGTSGPYEQYF. As DNA, the CDR3 is TGTGCCAGCAGCTTCGGGACTAGCGGTCCCTACGAGCAGTACTTC.

The chain recombines TRBV7-3 with TRBJ2-7; 8 positions agree with TRBD1. The CDR3 totals 20 residues. J was trimmed by 0 bases and V by 2 bases; bases with no gene match: 18. Germline CDR1 and CDR2: SGHTA and FQGTGA. The CDR3 DNA reads as TGTGCCAGCAGCTTACTCCGGCGGGGTTCGGGACAGGTACCCTCCTACGAGCAGTACTTC. It translates to CASSLLRRGSGQVPSYEQYF. The full variable domain, rest sourced from reference TRBV7-3 and TRBJ2-7, is GAGVSQTPSNKVTEKGKYVELRCDPISGHTALYWYRQSLGQGPEFLIYFQGTGAADDSGLPNDRFFAVRPEGSVSTLKIQRTERGDSAVYLCASSLLRRGSGQVPSYEQYFGPGTRLTVT.

The V and J genes are TRBV5-6 and TRBJ2-1, with 11 nucleotides matching TRBD2. Trimming cost V 4 bases and J 0 bases; bases outside gene matches: 9. Germline V gives CDR1 SGHDT, CDR2 YYEEEE. There are 18 residues in the CDR3. The DNA for the CDR3 is TGTGCCAGCAGCGCCCCGGGACTAGCGGTTTACTCCTACAATGAGCAGTTCTTC. This translates into CASSAPGLAVYSYNEQFF.

V and J are TRBV9 and TRBJ2-7; the match to TRBD2 covers 10 bases. This CDR3 is built from 15 residues. Germline-derived CDR1 and CDR2 are SGDLS and YYNGEE. V was clipped by 4 bases and J by 4 bases; unmatched bases: 8. The CDR3 bases are TGTGCCAGCAGCCCCCGACTAGCGGGCTCGTACGAGCAGTACTTC. Residues: CASSPRLAGSYEQYF.

The table lists this clone with a count of one. Additional DNA sequences in this sample encode the identical CDR3. The chain links TRBV29-1 to TRBJ2-1; 9 bases are shared with TRBD1. Germline V lookup: CDR1 SQVTM, CDR2 ANQGSEA. V lost 4 bases and J lost 3; bases outside the gene matches: 4. There are 14 residues in the CDR3. The CDR3 bases are TGCAGCGTTGCCGGGACAGGGTACTACAATGAGCAGTTCTTC. Its protein product is CSVAGTGYYNEQFF.

This chain connects TRBV9 to TRBJ2-7, with D maybe TRBD1 (5 bases). CDR3 length: 14 amino acids. The V end lost 1 base, the J end lost 6 bases, and 14 bases lay between the germline ends. CDR1 is SGDLS, CDR2 YYNGEE, per germline. For the CDR3, the DNA is TGTGCCAGCAGCGTAAAAGGGGTTGGTGGCGAGCAGTACTTC. Its protein product is CASSVKGVGGEQYF.

J is TRBJ2-7 and V is TRBV9, with D perhaps matching TRBD2 (5 bases). CDR3 length: 17 residues. Germline V gives CDR1 SGDLS, CDR2 YYNGEE. V was cut by 4 bases and J by 0 bases, with 20 bases left in between. The CDR3 DNA reads as TGTGCCAGCAGCCCCTCCCCGCGGGCTCCTAGCTCCTACGAGCAGTACTTC. It is translated as CASSPSPRAPSSYEQYF.